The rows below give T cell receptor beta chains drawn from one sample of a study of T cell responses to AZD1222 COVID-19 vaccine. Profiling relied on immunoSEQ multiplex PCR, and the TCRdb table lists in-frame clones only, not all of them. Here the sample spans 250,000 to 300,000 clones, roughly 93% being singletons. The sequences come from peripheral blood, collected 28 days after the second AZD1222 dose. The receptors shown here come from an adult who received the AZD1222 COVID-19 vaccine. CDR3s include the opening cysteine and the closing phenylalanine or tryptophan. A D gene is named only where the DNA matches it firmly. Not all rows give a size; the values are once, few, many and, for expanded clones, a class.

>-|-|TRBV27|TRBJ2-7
CASSFLGTYEQYF
TGTGCCAGCAGTTTCCTCGGGACCTACGAGCAGTACTTC
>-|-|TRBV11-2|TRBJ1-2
CASSLKGDYGYTF
TGTGCCAGCAGCTTAAAAGGGGACTATGGCTACACCTTC
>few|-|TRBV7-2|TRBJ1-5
CASSLAREGYQPQHF
TGTGCCAGCAGCTTAGCGCGGGAGGGCTATCAGCCCCAGCATTTT
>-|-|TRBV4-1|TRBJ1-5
CASSQGGGSGNQPQHF
TGCGCCAGCAGCCAAGGGGGGGGATCTGGCAATCAGCCCCAGCATTTT
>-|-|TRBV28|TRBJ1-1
CASSPGGGFAEAFF
TGTGCCAGCAGTCCCGGGGGGGGCTTTGCTGAAGCTTTCTTT
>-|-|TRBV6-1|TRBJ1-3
CASSELYTIYF
TGTGCCAGCAGTGAATTGTACACCATATATTTT
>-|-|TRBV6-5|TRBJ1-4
CASSWGRASEKLFF
TGTGCCAGCAGTTGGGGCAGGGCAAGCGAAAAACTGTTTTTT
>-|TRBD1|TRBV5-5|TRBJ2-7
CASTPLTGQSSYEQYF
TGTGCCAGCACCCCTCTCACGGGACAGAGCTCCTACGAGCAGTACTTC
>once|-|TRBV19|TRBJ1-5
CASSKGSRREEPQHF
TGTGCCAGTAGTAAAGGGTCGCGCCGTGAGGAGCCCCAGCATTTT
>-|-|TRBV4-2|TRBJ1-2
CASSRADGGSSNYGYTF
TGTGCCAGCAGCCGGGCCGACGGGGGGTCATCGAACTATGGCTACACCTTC
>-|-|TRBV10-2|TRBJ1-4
CASSGGRSEKLFF
TGCGCCAGCAGTGGTGGCAGGAGTGAAAAACTGTTTTTT
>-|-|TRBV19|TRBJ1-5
CASSRGGLHSNQPQHF
TGTGCCAGTAGTAGGGGAGGGCTCCATAGCAATCAGCCCCAGCATTTT
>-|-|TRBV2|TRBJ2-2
CASSEGLTGTGELFF
TGTGCCAGCAGTGAAGGCCTTACAGGGACCGGGGAGCTGTTTTTT
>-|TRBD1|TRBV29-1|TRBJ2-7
CSVEYQGDYEQYF
TGCAGCGTTGAATACCAGGGGGACTACGAGCAGTACTTC
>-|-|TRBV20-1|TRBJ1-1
CSVSQGTEAFF
TGCAGTGTCAGCCAAGGGACTGAAGCTTTCTTT
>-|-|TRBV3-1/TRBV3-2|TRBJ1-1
CASSQPGRDTEAFF
TGTGCCAGCAGCCAACCGGGACGGGACACTGAAGCTTTCTTT
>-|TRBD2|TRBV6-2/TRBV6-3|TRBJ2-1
CASSSRLAASYNEQFF
TGTGCCAGCAGTTCCCGACTAGCGGCCTCCTACAATGAGCAGTTCTTC
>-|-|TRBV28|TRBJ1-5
CASSSPGRRPYNQPQHF
TGTGCCAGCAGTTCCCCAGGGAGGAGGCCGTACAATCAGCCCCAGCATTTT
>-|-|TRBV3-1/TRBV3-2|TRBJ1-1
CASSQVQRLDTEAFF
TGTGCCAGCAGCCAGGTCCAAAGGCTAGACACTGAAGCTTTCTTT
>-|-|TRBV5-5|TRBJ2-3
CASSLPRDPDTQYF
TGTGCCAGCAGCTTACCCAGGGATCCAGATACGCAGTATTTT
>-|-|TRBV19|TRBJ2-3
CASGSRTDTQYF
TGTGCCAGTGGGAGCCGCACAGATACGCAGTATTTT
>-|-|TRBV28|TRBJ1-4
CASSLRPATNEKLFF
TGTGCCAGCAGTCTTCGGCCGGCAACTAATGAAAAACTGTTTTTT
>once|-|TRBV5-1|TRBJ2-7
CASTYFSYEQYF
TGCGCCAGCACCTACTTCTCCTACGAGCAGTACTTC
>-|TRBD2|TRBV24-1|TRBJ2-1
CATSDPTSGVARYNEQFF
TGTGCCACCAGTGACCCGACTAGCGGGGTTGCGAGGTACAATGAGCAGTTCTTC
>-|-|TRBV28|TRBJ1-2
CASSWGGLVGGYTF
TGTGCCAGCAGTTGGGGGGGGCTGGTAGGTGGCTACACCTTC
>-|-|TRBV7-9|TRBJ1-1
CASMDSMNTEAFF
TGTGCCAGCATGGACAGCATGAACACTGAAGCTTTCTTT
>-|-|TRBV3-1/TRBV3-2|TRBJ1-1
CASSPWDTNTEAFF
TGTGCCAGCAGCCCCTGGGACACAAACACTGAAGCTTTCTTT
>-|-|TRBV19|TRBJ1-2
CASSIGGGYGYTF
TGTGCCAGTAGTATCGGCGGGGGCTATGGCTACACCTTC
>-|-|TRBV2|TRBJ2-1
CASSEGARGVNEQFF
TGTGCCAGCAGTGAGGGAGCGAGGGGAGTCAATGAGCAGTTCTTC
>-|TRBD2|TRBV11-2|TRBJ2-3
CASSFSGRGRADTQYF
TGTGCCAGCAGCTTTAGCGGGAGAGGGCGAGCAGATACGCAGTATTTT
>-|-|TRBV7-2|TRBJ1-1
CASSLTGQGVRTEAFF
TGTGCCAGCAGCTTAACGGGGCAGGGAGTAAGAACTGAAGCTTTCTTT
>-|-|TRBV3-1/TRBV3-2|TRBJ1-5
CASIVDRGSNQPQHF
TGTGCCAGCATTGTCGACAGAGGGAGCAATCAGCCCCAGCATTTT
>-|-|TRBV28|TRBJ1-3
CASRRETIYF
TGTGCCAGCAGGAGGGAGACCATATATTTT
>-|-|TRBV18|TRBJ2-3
CASSPPLSDTQYF
TGTGCCAGCTCACCGCCCTTATCAGATACGCAGTATTTT
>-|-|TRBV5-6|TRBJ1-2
CASSPRGNYGYTF
TGTGCCAGCTCACCTCGGGGGAACTATGGCTACACCTTC
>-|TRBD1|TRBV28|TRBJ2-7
CASNPWGQGPYEQYF
TGTGCCAGCAATCCTTGGGGACAGGGGCCCTACGAGCAGTACTTC
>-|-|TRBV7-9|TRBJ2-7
CASSSPDQTYEQYF
TGTGCCAGCAGCTCCCCGGACCAAACCTACGAGCAGTACTTC
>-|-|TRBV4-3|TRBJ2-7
CASSQDRAGRTYEQYF
TGCGCCAGCAGCCAAGATAGGGCAGGACGGACCTACGAGCAGTACTTC
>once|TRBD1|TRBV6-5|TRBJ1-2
CASSLAGGPGAGYTF
TGTGCCAGCAGCCTTGCAGGGGGCCCCGGGGCTGGCTACACCTTC
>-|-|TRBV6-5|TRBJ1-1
CASSYLGVRNTEAFF
TGTGCCAGCAGTTACTTGGGGGTCAGGAACACTGAAGCTTTCTTT